A single TCR beta chain is shown here with its context. Authors' analysis steps: Counts of nucleated cells, estimated from reference gene primer amplification, were obtained. Clones were read by immunoSEQ multiplex PCR, and TCRdb kept only the in-frame ones, dropping some. The D gene and trimming were derived from the DNA, and the V and J assignments and clone size from that table. The sample lists 150,000 to 200,000 clones, around 80% occurring once. Membership in each cohort depended on participant-reported clinical history. The data originate from a study of blood T cell repertoires in COVID-19. Study-wide background: Acute and convalescent COVID-19 samples came from the United States, Italy and Spain. In each case, the material was cDNA or gDNA derived from T cells, B-cell-depleted T cells, or PBMCs.

This CDR3 is 17 amino acids long. V lost 6 bases to trimming and J lost 0 bases; unmatched junction nucleotides: 8. CDR1 is LNHDA, CDR2 SQIVND, per germline (reference sequence). The sequenced sample consisted of PBMCs or T cells enriched from blood (not recorded which). The V and J genes are TRBV19 and TRBJ1-1; 12 nucleotides match TRBD1. The sequence derives from a woman aged 50 to 65 in a cohort exposed to, infected with or recovered from COVID-19 (not recorded which). The CDR3 loop is CASRPLGQGAMNTEAFF. The CDR3 nucleotides read TGTGCCAGTAGGCCTCTGGGACAGGGGGCGATGAACACTGAAGCTTTCTTT.